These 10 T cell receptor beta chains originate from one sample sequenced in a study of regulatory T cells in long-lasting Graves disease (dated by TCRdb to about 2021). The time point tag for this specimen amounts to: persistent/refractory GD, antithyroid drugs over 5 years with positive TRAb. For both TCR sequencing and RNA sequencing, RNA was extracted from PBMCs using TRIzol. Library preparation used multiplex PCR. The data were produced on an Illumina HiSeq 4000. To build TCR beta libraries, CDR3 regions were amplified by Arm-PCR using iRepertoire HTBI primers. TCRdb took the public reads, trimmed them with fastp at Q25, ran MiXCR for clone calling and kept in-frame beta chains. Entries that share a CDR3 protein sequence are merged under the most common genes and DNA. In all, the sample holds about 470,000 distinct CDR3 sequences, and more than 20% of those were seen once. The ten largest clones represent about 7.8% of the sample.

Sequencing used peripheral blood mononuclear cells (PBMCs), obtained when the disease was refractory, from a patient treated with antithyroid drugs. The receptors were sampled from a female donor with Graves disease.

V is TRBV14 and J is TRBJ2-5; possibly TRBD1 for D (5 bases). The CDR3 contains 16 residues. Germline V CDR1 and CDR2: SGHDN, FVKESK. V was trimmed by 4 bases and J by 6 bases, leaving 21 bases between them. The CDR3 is CASSRQGVGILQTQYF. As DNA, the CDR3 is TGTGCCAGCAGCCGACAAGGGGTGGGGATTCTCCAGACCCAGTACTTC.

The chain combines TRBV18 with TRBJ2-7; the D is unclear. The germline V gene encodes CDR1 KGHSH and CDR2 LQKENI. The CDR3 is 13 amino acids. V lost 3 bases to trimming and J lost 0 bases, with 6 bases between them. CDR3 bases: TGTGCCAGCTCACCGGAGAGCTCCTACGAGCAGTACTTC. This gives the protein CASSPESSYEQYF.

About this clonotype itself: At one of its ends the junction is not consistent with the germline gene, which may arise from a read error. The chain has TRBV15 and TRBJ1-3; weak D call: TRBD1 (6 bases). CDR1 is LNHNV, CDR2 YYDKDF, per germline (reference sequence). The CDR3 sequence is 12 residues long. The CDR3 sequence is CATSSNPGQRDF. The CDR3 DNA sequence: TGTGCCACCAGCAGTAACCCTGGACAGCGTGACTTT.

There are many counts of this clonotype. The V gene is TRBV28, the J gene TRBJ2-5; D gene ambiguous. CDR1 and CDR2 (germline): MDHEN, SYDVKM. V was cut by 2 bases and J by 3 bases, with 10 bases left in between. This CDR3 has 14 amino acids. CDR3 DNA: TGTGCCAGCAGTTTAGATCACAGCGAAGAGACCCAGTACTTC. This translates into CASSLDHSEETQYF. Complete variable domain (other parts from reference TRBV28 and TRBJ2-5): DVKVTQSSRYLVKRTGEKVFLECVQDMDHENMFWYRQDPGLGLRLIYFSYDVKMKEKGDIPEGYSVSREKKERFSLILESASTNQTSMYLCASSLDHSEETQYFGPGTRLLVL.

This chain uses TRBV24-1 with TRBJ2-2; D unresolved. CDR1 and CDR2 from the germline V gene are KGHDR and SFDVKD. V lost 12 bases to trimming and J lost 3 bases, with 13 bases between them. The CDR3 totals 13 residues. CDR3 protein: CAASGTHTGELFF. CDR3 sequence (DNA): TGTGCCGCCTCAGGTACTCACACCGGGGAGCTGTTTTTT.

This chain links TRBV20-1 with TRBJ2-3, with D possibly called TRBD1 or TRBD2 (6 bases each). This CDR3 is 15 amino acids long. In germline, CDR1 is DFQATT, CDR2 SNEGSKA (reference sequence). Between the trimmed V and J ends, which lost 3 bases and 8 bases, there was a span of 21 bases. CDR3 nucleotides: TGCAGTGCTAGGGCCCACGGGGGCCTGCGGGGTACGCAGTATTTT. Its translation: CSARAHGGLRGTQYF.

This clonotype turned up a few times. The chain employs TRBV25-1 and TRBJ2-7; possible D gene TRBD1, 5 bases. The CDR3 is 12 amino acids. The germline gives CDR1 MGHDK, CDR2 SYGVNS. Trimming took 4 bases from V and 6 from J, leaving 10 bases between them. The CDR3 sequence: CASSGVQGEQYF. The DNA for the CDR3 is TGTGCCAGCAGTGGGGTGCAGGGCGAGCAGTACTTC.

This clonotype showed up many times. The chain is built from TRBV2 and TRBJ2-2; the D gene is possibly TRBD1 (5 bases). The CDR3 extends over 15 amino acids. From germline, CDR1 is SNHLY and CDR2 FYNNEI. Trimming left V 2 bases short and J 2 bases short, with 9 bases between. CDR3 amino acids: CASSEIGQNTGELFF. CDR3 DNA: TGTGCCAGCAGTGAAATAGGACAAAACACCGGGGAGCTGTTTTTT.

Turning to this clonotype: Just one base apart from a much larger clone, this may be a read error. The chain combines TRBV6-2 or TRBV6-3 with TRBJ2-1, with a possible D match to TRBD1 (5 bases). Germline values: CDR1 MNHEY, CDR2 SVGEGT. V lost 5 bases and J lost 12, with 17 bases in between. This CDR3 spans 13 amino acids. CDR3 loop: CASSTHSRAAQFF. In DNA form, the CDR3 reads TGTGCCAGCAGTACCCATAGCAGGGCCGCGCAGTTCTTC.

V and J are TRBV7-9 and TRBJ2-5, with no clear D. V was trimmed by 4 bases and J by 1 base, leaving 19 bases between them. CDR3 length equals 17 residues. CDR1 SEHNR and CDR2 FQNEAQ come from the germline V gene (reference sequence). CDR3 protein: CASSSLKIPLFQETQYF. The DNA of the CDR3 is TGTGCCAGCAGCTCCCTCAAGATTCCCTTATTCCAAGAGACCCAGTACTTC.